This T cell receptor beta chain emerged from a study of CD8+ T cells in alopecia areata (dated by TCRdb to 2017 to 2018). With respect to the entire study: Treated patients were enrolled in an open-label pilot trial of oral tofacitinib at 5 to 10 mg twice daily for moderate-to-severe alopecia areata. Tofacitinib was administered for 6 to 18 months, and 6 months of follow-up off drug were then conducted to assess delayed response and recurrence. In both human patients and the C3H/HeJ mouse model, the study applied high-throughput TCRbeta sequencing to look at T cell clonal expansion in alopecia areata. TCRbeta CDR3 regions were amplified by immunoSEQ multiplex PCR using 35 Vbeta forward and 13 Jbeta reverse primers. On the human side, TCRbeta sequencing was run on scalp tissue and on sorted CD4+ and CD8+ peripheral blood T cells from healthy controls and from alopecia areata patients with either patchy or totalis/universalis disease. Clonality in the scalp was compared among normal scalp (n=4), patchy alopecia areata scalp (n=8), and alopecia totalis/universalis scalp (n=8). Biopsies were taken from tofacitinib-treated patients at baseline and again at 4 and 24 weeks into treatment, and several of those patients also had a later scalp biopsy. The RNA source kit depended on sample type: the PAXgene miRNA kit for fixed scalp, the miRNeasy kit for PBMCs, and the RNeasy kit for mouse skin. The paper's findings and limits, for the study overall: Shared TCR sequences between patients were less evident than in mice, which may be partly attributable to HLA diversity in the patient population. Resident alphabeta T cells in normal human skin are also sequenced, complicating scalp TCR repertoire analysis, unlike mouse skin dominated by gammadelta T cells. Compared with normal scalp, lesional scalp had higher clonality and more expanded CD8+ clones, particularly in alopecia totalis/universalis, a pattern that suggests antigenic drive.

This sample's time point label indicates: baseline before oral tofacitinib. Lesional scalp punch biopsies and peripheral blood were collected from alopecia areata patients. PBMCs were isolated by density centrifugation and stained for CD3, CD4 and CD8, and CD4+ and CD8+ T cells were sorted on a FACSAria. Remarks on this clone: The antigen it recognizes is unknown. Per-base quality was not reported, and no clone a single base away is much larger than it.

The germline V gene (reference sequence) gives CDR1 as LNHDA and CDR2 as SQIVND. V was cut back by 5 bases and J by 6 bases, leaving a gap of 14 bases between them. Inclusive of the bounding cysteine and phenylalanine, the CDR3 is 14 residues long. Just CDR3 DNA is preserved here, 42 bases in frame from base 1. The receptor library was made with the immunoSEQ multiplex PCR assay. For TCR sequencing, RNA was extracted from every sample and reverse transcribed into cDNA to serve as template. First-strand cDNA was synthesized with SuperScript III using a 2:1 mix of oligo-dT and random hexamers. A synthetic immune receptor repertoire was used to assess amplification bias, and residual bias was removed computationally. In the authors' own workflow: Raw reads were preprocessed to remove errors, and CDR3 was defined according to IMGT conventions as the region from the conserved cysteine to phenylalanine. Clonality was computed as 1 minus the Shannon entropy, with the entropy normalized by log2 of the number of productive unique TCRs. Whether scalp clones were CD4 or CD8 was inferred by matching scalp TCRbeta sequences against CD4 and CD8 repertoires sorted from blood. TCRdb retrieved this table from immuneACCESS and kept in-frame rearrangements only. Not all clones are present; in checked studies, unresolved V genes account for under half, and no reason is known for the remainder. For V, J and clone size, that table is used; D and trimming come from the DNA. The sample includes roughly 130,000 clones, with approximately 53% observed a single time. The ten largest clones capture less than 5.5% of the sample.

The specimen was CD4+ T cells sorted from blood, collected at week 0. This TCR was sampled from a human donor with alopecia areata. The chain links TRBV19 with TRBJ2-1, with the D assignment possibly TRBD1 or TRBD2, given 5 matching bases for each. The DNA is TGTGCCAGTAGTCCCGGGGCAGCGTTCAATGAGCAGTTCTTC. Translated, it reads CASSPGAAFNEQFF.